The sequence of this T cell receptor (beta chain) was determined in a study of OX40 agonist ivuxolimab in advanced cancers. For the study in its entirety: Ivuxolimab was a fully human IgG2 agonistic monoclonal antibody targeting the costimulatory receptor OX40 (CD134). The point of sequencing TCRbeta in the periphery was to test whether ivuxolimab changed TCR sequence diversity and drove clonal T-cell expansion. Intravenous ivuxolimab was administered to patients every 2 weeks at six dose levels: 0.01, 0.1, 0.3, 1.5, 3 and 10 mg/kg. The dose-escalation cohort was around 84% male with a mean age of about 65 years, ranging from about 23 to 85. Of the approximately 50 dose-escalation patients, hepatocellular carcinoma was present in 19, melanoma in about 15, renal cell carcinoma in 9 and head and neck cancer in 9. Partial responses occurred in three dose-escalation patients: two with cutaneous melanoma and one with hepatocellular carcinoma. The paper describes the monotherapy dose-escalation part (N ≈ 50 patients) of the phase I trial of ivuxolimab. Patients were allowed to have had prior anti-PD-1, anti-PD-L1 or anti-CTLA-4 therapy, and around 40% of the dose-escalation patients had previously received checkpoint inhibitors. Paper-wide results and their limitations: Low levels of normalized T-cell clonal expansion were also shown by some nonresponding patients. After ivuxolimab, more expanded clones were found on average in CD8+ T cells than in CD4+ T cells. Clonal expansion of both CD4+ and CD8+ blood T cells was observed from baseline to week 6 at doses 0.1 to 3.0 mg/kg. Which antigens the clonally expanded peripheral T cells were specific for was not determined. In the 0.1-3.0 mg/kg groups, partial responders had among the lowest normalized peripheral clonal expansion, particularly in CD8+ T cells.

For sequencing of the TCRbeta CDR3 region, genomic DNA was extracted from the sorted cells. TCRbeta CDR3 regions were sequenced using the immunoSEQ Assay. What TCRdb holds here is the immuneACCESS table cut down to in-frame rearrangements. Part of the clones is not present; checked against another copy, under half of the missing clones reflect an unresolved V gene, and the others are unexplained. The table for this sample lists 65,000 to 75,000 clones; roughly nine tenths of them were counted only once. The top ten clonotypes cover 1% to 1.2% of the sample. Patients with a history of autoimmune disease or receiving systemic immunosuppression were excluded from the trial. Peripheral blood for TCR sequencing was drawn from every dose cohort at baseline, at cycle 4 day 1 and at cycle 7 day 1. Samples were obtained from an open-label, multicenter, first-in-human phase I dose-escalation trial of ivuxolimab. The trial enrolled adults with locally advanced or metastatic head and neck squamous cell, hepatocellular, melanoma or renal cell carcinoma. Before TCR sequencing, CD4+ and CD8+ T cells were separately sorted from peripheral blood.

Regarding this clone: It lacks a known antigen. No much larger clonotype is one base removed from it; base qualities were not supplied.

Material: CD4+ or CD8+ T cells sorted from blood, obtained in a trial of the OX40 agonist ivuxolimab. This TCR came from an adult with an advanced solid tumor such as melanoma, head and neck, liver or kidney cancer.

CDR3 reads: CASTPSGFYNEQFF. The nucleotides are TGTGCCAGCACCCCGTCGGGGTTTTACAATGAGCAGTTCTTC. The V and J genes are TRBV6-1 and TRBJ2-1; the D gene is perhaps TRBD2, on 5 matching bases. The germline V gene supplies CDR1 MNHNS and CDR2 SASEGT. The CDR3 starts with the cysteine, ends with the phenylalanine, and has 14 residues. Solely the CDR3 DNA is kept, with 42 bases framed from the first base. Between the V and J ends, shortened by 7 bases and 4 bases respectively, the junction contains 14 bases.